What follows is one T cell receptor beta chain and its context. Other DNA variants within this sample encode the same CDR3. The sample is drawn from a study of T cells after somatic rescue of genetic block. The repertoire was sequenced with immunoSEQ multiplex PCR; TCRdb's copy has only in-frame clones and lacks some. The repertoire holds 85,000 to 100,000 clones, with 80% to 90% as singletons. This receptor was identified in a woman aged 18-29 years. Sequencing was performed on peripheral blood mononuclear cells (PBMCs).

CDR3 nucleotide sequence: TGCGCCAGCAGCCAAGGTAGGGGTGGGCAGCCCCAGCATTTT. Its translation: CASSQGRGGQPQHF. The chain employs TRBV4-1 and TRBJ1-5, with a possible D match to TRBD1 (5 bases). Trimming took 1 base from V and 7 from J, leaving 11 bases between them. The germline V gene encodes CDR1 MGHRA and CDR2 YSYEKL. This CDR3 region has 14 residues.